Listed below are T cell receptor beta chains from one sample, sequenced in a study of CD8+ T cells in alopecia areata. Clones were read by immunoSEQ multiplex PCR, and TCRdb kept only the in-frame ones, dropping some. The top ten clones hold 5.7% of a sample with 100,000 to 150,000 clones, 61% of them seen once. This specimen was CD4+ T cells sorted from blood, taken at week 4, from a patient treated with tofacitinib. These receptors were collected from a human donor with alopecia areata. The CDR3 runs from the conserved cysteine through the conserved F or W. A D gene is named only where the DNA matches it firmly. Some rows mark clone size as missing; the rest say once, few, many or name a class of expanded clone.

v_call	j_call	d_call	clone_size	cdr3_nt	cdr3_aa
TRBV7-2	TRBJ2-5	-	many	TGTGCCAGCAGCTTAATCTTCAGCCAAGAGACCCAGTACTTC	CASSLIFSQETQYF
TRBV27	TRBJ2-7	TRBD1	-	TGTGCCAGCAGTTTACAGACAGGGTACGAGCAGTACTTC	CASSLQTGYEQYF
TRBV7-2	TRBJ2-5	TRBD2	once	TGTGCCAGCAGCACCCAAGCGGGGCTCCTCCAAGAGACCCAGTACTTC	CASSTQAGLLQETQYF
TRBV2	TRBJ2-7	-	-	TGTGCCAGCATGGAGGAAGGCTACGAGCAGTACTTC	CASMEEGYEQYF
TRBV10-3	TRBJ2-5	-	few	TGTGCCATCAGTGAGGCACAGGGGACCCAGTACTTC	CAISEAQGTQYF
TRBV2	TRBJ2-1	-	once	TGTGCCAGCACTCGATATGAGCAGTTCTTC	CASTRYEQFF
TRBV25-1	TRBJ2-3	-	-	TGTGCCAGCAGTAAGGCGGGGCCGGATACGCAGTATTTT	CASSKAGPDTQYF
TRBV5-1	TRBJ1-2	-	-	TGCGCCAGCAGCTTGGATCTTGTCGACTACACCTTC	CASSLDLVDYTF
TRBV4-1	TRBJ1-2	-	-	TGCGCCAGCAGCCAGGTACAGGGCTATGGCTACACCTTC	CASSQVQGYGYTF
TRBV9	TRBJ1-3	-	-	TGTGCCAGCAGCCCAACGGGTCTCTACCTCTCTGGAAACACCATATATTTT	CASSPTGLYLSGNTIYF
TRBV6-5	TRBJ1-2	-	-	TGTGCCAGCGGGGTGAACTATGGCTACACCTTC	CASGVNYGYTF
TRBV30	TRBJ2-5	-	few	TGTGCCTGGAGAGGGGGTGGAGAGACCCAGTACTTC	CAWRGGGETQYF
TRBV2	TRBJ2-1	TRBD2	-	TGTGCCAGCAGTGTTGGACTAGCGGGATCCTACAATGAGCAGTTCTTC	CASSVGLAGSYNEQFF
TRBV5-1	TRBJ1-1	-	-	TGCGCCAGCAGCTTTTGGGGCACTGAAGCTTTCTTT	CASSFWGTEAFF
TRBV25-1	TRBJ2-1	-	few	TGTGCCAGCGGATCATCCGGGCTGGTGGATGAGCAGTTCTTC	CASGSSGLVDEQFF
TRBV5-6	TRBJ2-1	TRBD2	-	TGTGCCAGCAGCTTGGGAGGGAGGGGTGAGCAGTTCTTC	CASSLGGRGEQFF